The subject of this entry is one TCR beta chain. Blood sampling was done at baseline, cycle 4 day 1, and cycle 7 day 1. The sample belongs to a study of OX40 agonist ivuxolimab in advanced cancers. Here immunoSEQ multiplex PCR was the method, and the copy in TCRdb shows in-frame clones only, minus some. The data contain 70,000 to 85,000 clones, around four fifths of them singletons. V was shortened by 6 bases and J by 2 bases, with 19 bases between the two germline ends. In germline, CDR1 is LNHDA, CDR2 SQIVND (reference sequence). CDR3 length equals 17 residues. The receptor comes from an adult with an advanced solid tumor such as melanoma, head and neck, liver or kidney cancer. The sample was CD4+ or CD8+ T cells sorted from blood, taken in a trial of the OX40 agonist ivuxolimab. This rearrangement joins TRBV19 to TRBJ2-2; a weak D match, TRBD2 (6 bases). The CDR3 sequence: CASSGPRRGANTGELFF. The CDR3 DNA is TGTGCCAGTAGCGGTCCCAGGCGGGGCGCAAACACCGGGGAGCTGTTTTTT.